The present TCR beta chain was sequenced within a study of T cell responses to AZD1222 COVID-19 vaccine. Study results and limitations: Among vaccine-associated CD4 TCRs, coverage spanned spike, with dominance at 160-218 and 743-854. Baseline seropositivity characterized only a handful of AZD1222 recipients. In all cases, repertoires were sampled only after the peak T cell response.

Assay used: immunoSEQ multiplex PCR; TCRdb lists only in-frame clones, some missing. In the table there are about 130,000 clones, roughly 87% of which are singletons. Turning to this clone: Its antigen is unidentified.

There are 14 residues in the CDR3. Trimming left V 2 bases short and J 7 bases short, with 9 bases between. Germline V gene lookup returns CDR1 MGHDK and CDR2 SYGVNS. Material: peripheral blood, obtained on day 0 of AZD1222 vaccination. This TCR was sampled from an adult in good health. J is TRBJ1-6 and V is TRBV25-1, with no clear D. The DNA of the CDR3 is TGTGCCAGCAGTGAAGTGGAATGGAATTCACCCCTCCACTTT. It specifies CASSEVEWNSPLHF.